The sequence of this T cell receptor beta chain was determined in a study of OX40 agonist ivuxolimab in advanced cancers. At the level of the study: The eligibility criteria allowed prior anti-PD-1, anti-PD-L1 or anti-CTLA-4 therapy, and around 40% had some.

The protocol was immunoSEQ multiplex PCR, while the TCRdb copy is restricted to in-frame clones and leaves out a portion. Here the sample spans around 80,000 clones, around 88% being singletons. Autoimmune disease history or systemic immunosuppression led to patient exclusion. Germline CDR1 LNHNV, CDR2 YYDKDF (reference sequence). This CDR3 region has 15 residues. V shed 0 bases, J shed 4 bases, and the junction held 5 bases outside the gene matches. This chain links TRBV15 with TRBJ2-7, with TRBD1 identical over 8 bases. Specimen: CD4+ or CD8+ T cells sorted from blood, collected in a trial of the OX40 agonist ivuxolimab. This receptor was identified in an adult with an advanced solid tumor such as melanoma, head and neck, liver or kidney cancer. The CDR3 reads CATSRDRTGLYEQYF. The CDR3 DNA follows: TGTGCCACCAGCAGAGACAGGACAGGGTTGTACGAGCAGTACTTC.